This TCR beta chain appears in the sequencing data of a study of identical twins. TCRdb re-called the 5' RACE reads with MiXCR, one entry per CDR3 protein. This sample has 350,000 or so distinct CDR3 sequences, with roughly 9% found just once. Trimming pared 1 base from V and 8 bases from J, leaving 20 bases between. From germline, CDR1 is LGHDT and CDR2 YNNKEL (reference sequence). This CDR3 comprises 17 residues. The chain links TRBV3-1 to TRBJ2-2; possibly TRBD1 for D (7 bases). Material for sequencing was naive T cells sorted from blood. The sequence came from a woman aged 50 to 65 in good health. The DNA for the CDR3 is TGTGCCAGCAGCCAAGCCCCCATCGGACAGGCGGGGGGGGAGCTGTTTTTT. It translates to CASSQAPIGQAGGELFF.